One sample yielded the 6 T cell receptor beta chains listed below, sequenced in a study of blood T cell repertoires in COVID-19. Generated by immunoSEQ multiplex PCR, the TCRdb table keeps only in-frame clones and is missing some. This sample yields 180,000 or so clones, of which about 76% are seen a single time; about 9% belongs to the top ten. The source material was peripheral blood. The receptors here all came from a woman between 50 and 59 years old with active or convalescent COVID-19.

This clone was recorded once. This chain connects TRBV2 to TRBJ2-1; D may be TRBD2 (5 bases). The germline CDR1 and CDR2 sequences are SNHLY and FYNNEI. Deletions cut 6 bases from V and 4 bases from J, with 10 bases between. CDR3 length equals 13 residues. This chain's CDR3 is CASSLGEYNEQFF. The CDR3 coding sequence is TGTGCCAGCAGCCTCGGGGAGTACAATGAGCAGTTCTTC.

This clone appeared a single time. The chain uses TRBV7-3 and TRBJ1-1; 9 positions agree with TRBD1. Losses at the gene ends were 0 bases for V and 2 bases for J; bases not matched to a gene: 1. CDR1 and CDR2 from the germline V gene are SGHTA and FQGTGA. The length of the CDR3 is 15 residues. CDR3 nucleotides: TGTGCCAGCAGCTTAACGGGACAGGGAAACACTGAAGCTTTCTTT. It encodes CASSLTGQGNTEAFF.

The V gene is TRBV12-1, the J gene TRBJ1-1. TRBV12-1 is termed a pseudogene. The CDR3 has 11 amino acids. CDR3 residues: CASSFSPAAFF. DNA for the CDR3: TGTGCCAGCAGCTTTTCCCCAGCGGCTTTCTTT.

The chain uses TRBV15 and TRBJ1-1; perhaps TRBD1 as D (5 bases). V dropped 2 bases and J dropped 7 bases, with 11 bases sitting between them. The CDR3 runs 13 residues. In germline, CDR1 is LNHNV, CDR2 YYDKDF (reference sequence). This chain's CDR3 is CATSRSVDSEAFF. In DNA, the CDR3 is TGTGCCACCAGCAGATCGGTTGACAGTGAAGCTTTCTTT. The whole variable domain, filled in from reference TRBV15 and TRBJ1-1, reads DAMVIQNPRYQVTQFGKPVTLSCSQTLNHNVMYWYQQKSSQAPKLLFHYYDKDFNNEADTPDNFQSRRPNTSFCFLDIRSPGLGDTAMYLCATSRSVDSEAFFGQGTRLTVV.

This rearrangement joins TRBV7-2 to TRBJ2-1; 12 nucleotides line up with TRBD2. The CDR3 covers 16 residues. Per germline, CDR1 SGHTA and CDR2 FQGNSA. The junction had 9 bases not matched to a gene; V was cut back by 3 bases and J by 9 bases. CDR3 coding DNA: TGTGCCAGCAGCTTGACTAGCGGGAGATTGGGAGGTGAGCAGTTCTTC. It yields the protein CASSLTSGRLGGEQFF. Filled out from reference TRBV7-2 and TRBJ2-1, the complete variable domain reads GAGVSQSPSNKVTEKGKDVELRCDPISGHTALYWYRQSLGQGLEFLIYFQGNSAPDKSGLPSDRFSAERTGGSVSTLTIQRTQQEDSAVYLCASSLTSGRLGGEQFFGPGTRLTVL.

V usage is TRBV5-1 and J usage is TRBJ1-4; no reliable D call. The CDR3 is made up of 15 amino acids. V gave up 0 bases and J gave up 6 bases, with 12 bases separating them. Germline CDR1 is SGHRS and CDR2 is YFSETQ. In DNA, the CDR3 is TGCGCCAGCAGCTTGGTAGGAGGGAATGATGAAAAACTGTTTTTT. This codes for CASSLVGGNDEKLFF.